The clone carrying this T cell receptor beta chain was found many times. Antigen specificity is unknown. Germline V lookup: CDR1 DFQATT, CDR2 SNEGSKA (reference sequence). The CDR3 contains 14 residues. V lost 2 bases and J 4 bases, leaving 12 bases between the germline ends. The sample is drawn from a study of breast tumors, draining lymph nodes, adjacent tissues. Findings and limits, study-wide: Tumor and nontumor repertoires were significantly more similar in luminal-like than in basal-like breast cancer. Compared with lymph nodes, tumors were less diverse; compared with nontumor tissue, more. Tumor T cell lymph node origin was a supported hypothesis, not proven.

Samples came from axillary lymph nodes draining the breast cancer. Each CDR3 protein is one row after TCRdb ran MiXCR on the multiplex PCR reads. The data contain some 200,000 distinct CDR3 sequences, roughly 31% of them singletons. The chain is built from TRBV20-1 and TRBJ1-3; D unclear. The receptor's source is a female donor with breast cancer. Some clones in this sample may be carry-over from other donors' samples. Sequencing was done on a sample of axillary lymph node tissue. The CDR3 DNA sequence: TGCAGTGCTAGACCCCCGGGCCTAGGAAACACCATATATTTT. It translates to CSARPPGLGNTIYF.